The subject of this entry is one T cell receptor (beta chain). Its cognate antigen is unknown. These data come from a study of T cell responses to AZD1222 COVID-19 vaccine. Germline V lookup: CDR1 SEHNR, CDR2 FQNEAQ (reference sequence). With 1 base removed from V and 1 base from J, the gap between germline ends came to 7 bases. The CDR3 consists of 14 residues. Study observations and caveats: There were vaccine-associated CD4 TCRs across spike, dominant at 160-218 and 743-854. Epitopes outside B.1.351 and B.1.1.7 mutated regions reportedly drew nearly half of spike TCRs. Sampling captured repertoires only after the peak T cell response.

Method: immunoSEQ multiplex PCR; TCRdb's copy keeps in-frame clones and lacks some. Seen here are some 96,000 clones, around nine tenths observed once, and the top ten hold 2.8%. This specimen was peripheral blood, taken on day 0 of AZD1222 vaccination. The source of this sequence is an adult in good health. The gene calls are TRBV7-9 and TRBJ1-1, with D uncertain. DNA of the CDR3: TGTGCCAGCAGCTTAGAACACACGAACACTGAAGCTTTCTTT. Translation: CASSLEHTNTEAFF.